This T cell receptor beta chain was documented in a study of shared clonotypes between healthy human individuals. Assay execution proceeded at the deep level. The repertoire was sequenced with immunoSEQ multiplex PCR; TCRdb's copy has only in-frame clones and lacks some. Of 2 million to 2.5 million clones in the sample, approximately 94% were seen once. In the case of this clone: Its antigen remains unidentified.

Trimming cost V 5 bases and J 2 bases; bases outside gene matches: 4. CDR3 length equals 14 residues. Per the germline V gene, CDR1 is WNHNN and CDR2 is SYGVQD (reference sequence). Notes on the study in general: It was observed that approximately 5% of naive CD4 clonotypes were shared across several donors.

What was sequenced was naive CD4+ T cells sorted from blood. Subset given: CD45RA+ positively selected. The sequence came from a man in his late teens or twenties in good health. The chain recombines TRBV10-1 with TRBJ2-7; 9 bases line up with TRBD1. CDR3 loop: CASSPGQGTYEQYF. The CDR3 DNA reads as TGCGCCAGCAGTCCCGGACAGGGGACCTACGAGCAGTACTTC.